One sample yielded the 2 T cell receptor beta chains listed below, sequenced in a study of CXCR3-negative and CXCR3-positive naive CD8 T cells. The study made its TRB cDNA libraries by 5' RACE, adding UMI labels. Reprocessing the 5' RACE reads, TCRdb reports a single entry for every CDR3 protein and omits DNA. Its listing shows 100,000 to 150,000 distinct CDR3 sequences. The material sequenced was naive CXCR3- CD8+ T cells from blood. The subset denotes: CD45RO-CCR7+CD27+CD95- naive CD8+ T cells lacking CXCR3 (TNR3-). The receptors shown here come from a human donor in good health. Some clones in this sample may be carry-over from other donors' samples.

The CDR3 loop is CASSLSGGTYNEQFF. The chain uses TRBV28 and TRBJ2-1; TCRdb gives TRBD1 as the D gene, but with no DNA this cannot be confirmed. The CDR3 has 15 residues. Per the germline V gene, CDR1 is MDHEN and CDR2 is SYDVKM.

V gene TRBV19 combines with J gene TRBJ1-2. This CDR3 is built from 14 residues. Looked up from germline, CDR1 is LNHDA and CDR2 is SQIVND (reference sequence). Here the CDR3 reads CASSIDISNYGYTF. The full variable domain, in which reference TRBV19 and TRBJ1-2 provide the parts outside the CDR3, is DGGITQSPKYLFRKEGQNVTLSCEQNLNHDAMYWYRQDPGQGLRLIYYSQIVNDFQKGDIAEGYSVSREKKESFPLTVTSAQKNPTAFYLCASSIDISNYGYTFGSGTRLTVV.